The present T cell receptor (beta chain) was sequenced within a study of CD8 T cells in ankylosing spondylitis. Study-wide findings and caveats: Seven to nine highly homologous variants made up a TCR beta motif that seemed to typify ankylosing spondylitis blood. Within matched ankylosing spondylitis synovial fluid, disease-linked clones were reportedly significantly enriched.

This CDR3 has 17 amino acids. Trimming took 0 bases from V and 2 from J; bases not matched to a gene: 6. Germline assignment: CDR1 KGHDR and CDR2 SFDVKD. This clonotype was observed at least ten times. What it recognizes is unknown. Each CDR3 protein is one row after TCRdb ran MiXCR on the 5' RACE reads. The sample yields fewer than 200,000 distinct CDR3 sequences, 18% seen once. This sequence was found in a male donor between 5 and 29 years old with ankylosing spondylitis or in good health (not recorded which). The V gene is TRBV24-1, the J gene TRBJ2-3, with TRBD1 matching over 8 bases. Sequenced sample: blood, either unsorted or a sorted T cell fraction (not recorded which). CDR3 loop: CATSDLQRQGFTDTQYF. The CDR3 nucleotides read TGTGCCACCAGTGATTTGCAAAGACAGGGGTTCACAGATACGCAGTATTTT.